One sample yielded the 21 T cell receptor beta chains listed below, sequenced in a study of blood T cell repertoires in COVID-19 (dated by TCRdb to between 2020 and 2021). The method was the immunoSEQ multiplex PCR assay. Drawn from immuneACCESS, this table holds only the in-frame rearrangements with V and J called that TCRdb kept. Clones are partly lost; checked studies trace under half to an unresolved V gene and leave the rest unexplained. This sample gives 200,000 to 300,000 clones in total; 65% to 90% of them show up just once. Nearly 2% of the sample goes to the ten largest clones. The sequenced sample was peripheral blood. The receptors were gathered from a man aged 25 to 45 with active or convalescent COVID-19.

The gene calls are TRBV4-3 and TRBJ2-5; 16 bases match TRBD2. The germline V gene encodes CDR1 LGHNA and CDR2 YSLEER. The CDR3 has 18 amino acids. Trimming took 0 bases from V and 4 from J; bases not matched to a gene: 5. In DNA form, the CDR3 reads TGCGCCAGCAGCCAAGACCCGGGACTAGCGGGGGGGCCAGAGACCCAGTACTTC. This codes for CASSQDPGLAGGPETQYF.

The chain links TRBV30 to TRBJ2-5, with TRBD1 matching over 7 bases. Per the germline V gene, CDR1 is GTSNPN and CDR2 is SVGIG (reference sequence). The CDR3 has 14 amino acids. J gave up 5 bases and V 3 bases, and 9 bases lay outside the gene matches. Here the CDR3 reads CAWREGAGRETQYF. The DNA for the CDR3 is TGTGCCTGGAGAGAGGGGGCAGGTAGGGAGACCCAGTACTTC.

The V gene is TRBV19, the J gene TRBJ2-7; 7 bases match TRBD1. Germline CDR1 LNHDA, CDR2 SQIVND (reference sequence). CDR3 length equals 14 residues. J lost 7 bases, V lost 6 bases, and 12 bases had no gene match. The CDR3 nucleotides read TGTGCCAGTAGCTCAATACTTACAGGGGTTGAGCAGTACTTC. Translated: CASSSILTGVEQYF.

The CDR3 region has the DNA TGTGCCAGCAGCATACAGGGGTCTGGGGAGACCCAGTACTTC. As protein: CASSIQGSGETQYF. This sequence joins TRBV7-2 and TRBJ2-5, with 7 bases that match TRBD1. V lost 5 bases to trimming and J lost 5 bases; unmatched junction nucleotides: 8. The CDR3 consists of 14 residues. CDR1 is SGHTA, CDR2 FQGNSA, per germline.

The chain recombines TRBV5-1 with TRBJ2-3; 7 bases fit TRBD2. This CDR3 is 16 amino acids long. Per germline, CDR1 SGHRS and CDR2 YFSETQ. J gave up 2 bases and V 0 bases, and 6 bases lay outside the gene matches. The CDR3 spells CASSLGAGTNTDTQYF. Written as DNA, the CDR3 is TGCGCCAGCAGCTTGGGAGCGGGGACGAACACAGATACGCAGTATTTT.

The rearrangement uses TRBV2 and TRBJ2-2, with TRBD1 identical over 7 bases. Trimming cost V 6 bases and J 4 bases; bases outside gene matches: 8. CDR1 and CDR2 from the germline V gene are SNHLY and FYNNEI. The CDR3 totals 15 residues. CDR3 sequence: CASRRGTEGTGELFF. In DNA form, the CDR3 reads TGTGCCAGCAGACGAGGGACAGAAGGCACCGGGGAGCTGTTTTTT.

The chain has TRBV12-5 and TRBJ1-1, with a tentative D call TRBD1 (5 bases). CDR1 is LGHNT, CDR2 FRNRAP, per germline. CDR3 length: 15 residues. V was shortened by 0 bases and J by 6 bases, with 14 bases between the two germline ends. The CDR3 loop is CASGLVFGGIAEAFF. The CDR3 DNA sequence: TGTGCTAGTGGTTTGGTATTCGGGGGGATCGCTGAAGCTTTCTTT.

V is TRBV7-2 and J is TRBJ1-5; perhaps TRBD1 as D (5 bases). Germline CDR1 reads SGHTA; CDR2 reads FQGNSA. The CDR3 sequence is 14 residues long. With 3 bases removed from V and 6 bases from J, the gap between germline ends came to 12 bases. The CDR3 reads CASSLGREGQPQHF. As DNA, the CDR3 is TGTGCCAGCAGCTTGGGCAGGGAAGGTCAGCCCCAGCATTTT.

The rearrangement links TRBV18 to TRBJ2-1, with TRBD1 as a possible D gene (6 bases). CDR1 KGHSH and CDR2 LQKENI come from the germline V gene. This CDR3 has 15 amino acids. Deletions cut 4 bases from V and 2 bases from J, with 12 bases between. For the CDR3, the DNA is TGTGCCAGCTCACAACGACAGGACACCTACAATGAGCAGTTCTTC. Amino acids: CASSQRQDTYNEQFF.

V usage is TRBV6-5 and J usage is TRBJ2-1, with a weak D call TRBD1 (6 bases). The V gene's germline CDR1 is MNHEY and CDR2 SVGAGI. The ends were cut back, 3 bases at V and 8 bases at J, with 14 bases in the middle. This CDR3 spans 14 amino acids. The chain's CDR3 is CASSYLTGLDEQFF. In DNA form, the CDR3 reads TGTGCCAGCAGTTATTTAACAGGGCTCGATGAGCAGTTCTTC.

This clone was seen a few times. V usage is TRBV27 and J usage is TRBJ1-2; no clear D. The CDR3 is 14 residues long. Germline V gene sequence: CDR1 MNHEY, CDR2 SMNVEV (reference sequence). Deletions cut 6 bases from V and 8 bases from J, with 19 bases between. The CDR3 loop reads CASSTTGPISGYTF. The CDR3 nucleotides are TGTGCCAGCAGCACGACGGGTCCTATCTCGGGCTACACCTTC.

V is TRBV2 and J is TRBJ1-1; a weak D match, TRBD1 (5 bases). Germline V CDR1 and CDR2: SNHLY, FYNNEI. V gave up 7 bases and J gave up 5 bases, with 14 bases separating them. The CDR3 consists of 13 residues. The CDR3 DNA follows: TGTGCCAGCAAGGAACAGGTCGGGACTGAAGCTTTCTTT. It encodes CASKEQVGTEAFF.

This clone was recorded a few times. The chain combines TRBV21-1 with TRBJ1-5; TRBD1, as called in the table, went unchecked against the DNA. TRBV21-1 is a listed pseudogene. CDR3 size: 15 residues. The CDR3 here is CASSKAGQSNQPQHF. DNA of the CDR3: TGTGCCAGCAGCAAAGCGGGACAGAGCAATCAGCCCCAGCATTTT.

CDR3 nucleotides: TGTGCCAGCAGCTGGACAGCCTTTGGTCCGGGGTATAATTCACCCCTCCACTTT. This translates into CASSWTAFGPGYNSPLHF. This sequence joins TRBV7-2 and TRBJ1-6; a possible D gene is TRBD1 (6 bases). Germline values: CDR1 SGHTA, CDR2 FQGNSA. The CDR3 is 18 amino acids. The V gene lost 4 bases and the J gene lost 4 bases, with 20 bases spanning the gap.

The CDR3 sequence: CAISESQGALYGYTF. The CDR3 region has the DNA TGTGCCATCAGTGAGTCGCAGGGGGCTCTATATGGCTACACCTTC. The V call is TRBV10-3, the J call TRBJ1-2; 8 nucleotides line up with TRBD1. Germline V CDR1 and CDR2: ENHRY, SYGVKD. This CDR3 spans 15 amino acids. With 0 bases clipped from V and 5 bases from J, the junction kept 5 bases outside the gene matches.

V and J are TRBV3-1 (or the pseudogene TRBV3-2) and TRBJ1-2; D may be TRBD1 (5 bases). The CDR3 has 17 residues. Trimming removed 1 base from V and 4 bases from J, with 19 bases in between. CDR1 is LGHDT, CDR2 YNNKEL, per germline (reference sequence). CDR3 loop: CASSQARPGNRAYGYTF. Written as DNA, the CDR3 is TGTGCCAGCAGCCAAGCTAGACCAGGGAATAGGGCCTATGGCTACACCTTC.

The J gene is TRBJ1-5, the V gene TRBV7-2; no clear D gene. Looked up from germline, CDR1 is SGHTA and CDR2 is FQGNSA. The V end lost 5 bases, the J end lost 0 bases, and 8 bases lay between the germline ends. The CDR3 consists of 14 residues. The CDR3 DNA sequence: TGTGCCAGCAGCCCGCCCTATAGCAATCAGCCCCAGCATTTT. Residues: CASSPPYSNQPQHF.

The rearrangement joins TRBV5-6 to TRBJ2-5; D perhaps matches TRBD2 (6 bases). CDR1 and CDR2 (germline): SGHDT, YYEEEE. This CDR3 region has 13 residues. V lost 1 base to trimming and J lost 4 bases, with 8 bases between them. CDR3 in DNA: TGTGCCAGCAGCTTGAGGGACTCAGAGACCCAGTACTTC. It is translated as CASSLRDSETQYF.

This chain joins TRBV13 and TRBJ2-7, with 11 bases lining up with TRBD1. Looked up from germline, CDR1 is PRHDT and CDR2 is FYEKMQ (reference sequence). The CDR3 length is 14 residues. The V gene end was trimmed by 5 bases and the J gene end by 7 bases; junction bases not matched to a gene: 7. CDR3 nucleotides: TGTGCCAGCAGCCGAGGACAGGGGGCGTGGGAGCAGTACTTC. Protein product: CASSRGQGAWEQYF.

The chain is built from TRBV2 and TRBJ1-5; 9 bases fit TRBD1. Germline-derived CDR1 and CDR2 are SNHLY and FYNNEI. CDR3 length equals 16 residues. V lost 5 bases and J lost 3; bases outside the gene matches: 8. CDR3: CASSRGQGRSNQPQHF. CDR3 nucleotide sequence: TGTGCCAGCAGTCGTGGACAGGGGCGGTCCAATCAGCCCCAGCATTTT.

The chain couples TRBV5-1 to TRBJ1-5; 8 positions agree with TRBD1. The trim removed 3 bases at V and 5 bases at J, leaving 4 bases unmatched. Germline V CDR1 and CDR2: SGHRS, YFSETQ. The CDR3 is 14 residues long. The CDR3 protein is CASSSGQGDQPQHF. The CDR3 DNA sequence: TGCGCCAGCAGCTCTGGACAGGGCGATCAGCCCCAGCATTTT.